The sequence of this T cell receptor (beta chain) was determined in a study of identical twins. Study-wide findings and caveats: Excess sharing between twins was weaker in beta out-of-frame sequences.

This clonotype turned up a few times. Its matching antigen is unknown. Each CDR3 protein is one row after TCRdb ran MiXCR on the 5' RACE reads. The sample lists about 690,000 distinct CDR3 sequences; 21% were seen once. This sample was also put to use in a study of T cells expressing NK-cell markers. As that study records: The study drew TCR beta repertoires from sorted CD3+CD56+NKG2C+, CD3+CD56+NKG2C- and CD3+CD56-NKG2C+ T cells.

The specimen was PBMCs. The TCR sequence derives from a young woman in good health.

CDR3 DNA: TGTGCCAGCAGCACACAGCGCTTCTCTGGAAACACCATATATTTT. Protein sequence: CASSTQRFSGNTIYF. The chain recombines TRBV7-2 with TRBJ1-3; D uncertain. Trimming removed 5 bases from V and 0 bases from J, with 11 bases in between. The V gene's germline CDR1 is SGHTA and CDR2 FQGNSA. The CDR3 contains 15 residues.